Below, one TCR beta chain is given with its context. Antigen specificity is unknown. This sample was included in a study of T cell responses to AZD1222 COVID-19 vaccine. Study-wide points: Scientists sampled the repertoires only once the peak T cell response had passed. Donors in the cohort were predominantly white British and more often female, and clonal diversity was possibly underestimated. Spike-spanning, vaccine-associated CD4 TCRs were dominant at 160-218 and 743-854.

Germline values: CDR1 LNHDA, CDR2 SQIVND (reference sequence). Trimming pared 7 bases from V and 7 bases from J, leaving 14 bases between. CDR3 length: 13 amino acids. Here immunoSEQ multiplex PCR was the method, and the copy in TCRdb shows in-frame clones only, minus some. Among about 120,000 clones listed, approximately 86% were seen once. The chain links TRBV19 to TRBJ1-5, with D unclear. The receptor's source is an adult in good health. Sequencing used peripheral blood, obtained on day 0 of AZD1222 vaccination. CDR3 amino acids: CASTTTREQPQHF. The CDR3 DNA reads TGTGCCAGTACCACCACACGCGAACAGCCCCAGCATTTT.